This TCR beta chain was sequenced in a study of blood T cell repertoires in COVID-19. Study at large: T cells, B-cell-depleted T cells, or PBMCs supplied cDNA or gDNA.

In the source study's methods: Estimation of nucleated cell counts relied on the amplification of reference gene primers. Produced via immunoSEQ multiplex PCR; TCRdb's table is partial and in-frame only. V, J and clone size reflect that table, while D and trimming were determined from the DNA. In the table there are around 480,000 clones, around 90% of which are singletons. Clinical histories supplied by participants themselves formed the basis of cohort assignment. Cohort 3 donors counted as recovered after two negative PCRs, clearance, or resolved symptoms. CDR3 length: 14 amino acids. V shed 4 bases and J shed 6 bases, with 16 bases lying between them. Germline V CDR1 and CDR2: SGHKS, YYEKEE (reference sequence).

The sample was PBMCs or T cells enriched from blood (not recorded which). The V gene is TRBV5-5, the J gene TRBJ1-1, with a possible D match to TRBD1 (5 bases). The clonotype was recovered from a woman in her late teens or twenties who had recovered from COVID-19. This CDR3 reads CASSPNRLPSEAFF. CDR3 DNA sequence: TGTGCCAGCAGCCCGAACAGGCTTCCCTCTGAAGCTTTCTTT.